This T cell receptor (beta chain) was identified in a study of regulatory T cells in long-lasting Graves disease. Indicated time point: newly diagnosed GD, antithyroid drugs for less than 3 months. From PBMCs, RNA was extracted and then used to make the TCR library. This clonotype showed up many times. Arm-PCR with iRepertoire HTBI primers amplified the CDR3 regions for these TCR beta libraries. Original processing methods: Across samples, 60 to 75 TRBV and roughly 13 TRBJ segments were found. From the multiplex PCR reads, TCRdb called clonotypes with MiXCR, one entry per CDR3 protein. TCRdb's processing, not the study's, gives the V and J calls here. The sample yields 250,000 or so distinct CDR3 sequences, 20% seen once. This sequence originates from a female donor with Graves disease. The sample consisted of peripheral blood mononuclear cells (PBMCs), taken at new diagnosis, from a patient treated with antithyroid drugs.

Here the CDR3 DNA reads TGTGCCACCAGTGATTTAGGGGACAGTTACAATGAGCAGTTCTTC. Translating gives CATSDLGDSYNEQFF. The gene calls are TRBV24-1 and TRBJ2-1, with 7 nucleotides matching TRBD1. From germline, CDR1 is KGHDR and CDR2 SFDVKD. Trimming removed 1 base from V and 4 bases from J; junction bases left unmatched: 3. CDR3 length: 15 amino acids.